This T cell receptor beta chain was sequenced in a study of cytomegalovirus exposure and HLA in healthy donors. The PCR had 60 Vbeta and 13 Jbeta primers. Sequencing was performed with immunoSEQ multiplex PCR; in TCRdb, only in-frame clones are kept and a portion is missing. Among around 100,000 clones listed, around 75% were seen once. This sequence originates from a woman aged 25 to 39 in good health and CMV-seronegative. Sequencing was carried out using PBMCs.

The CDR3 nucleotides are TGTGGTGTCGCGGGAGAGTACGAGCAGTACTTC. Translated: CGVAGEYEQYF. This sequence joins TRBV7-9 and TRBJ2-7; 7 nucleotides match TRBD2. The CDR3 consists of 11 residues. Germline V gene data show CDR1 as SEHNR and CDR2 as FQNEAQ (reference sequence).